This TCR beta chain comes out of a study of T-cell reconstitution after alpha-beta-depleted transplantation in children. This clonotype was observed many times. Trimming cost V 6 bases and J 6 bases; bases outside gene matches: 10. The CDR3 spans 15 residues. The germline CDR1 and CDR2 sequences are DFQATT and SNEGSKA (reference sequence). During its preparation, the TCRbeta library received unique molecular identifiers. TCRdb re-called the PCR reads through MiXCR, storing one row per CDR3 protein. The data show some 590,000 distinct CDR3 sequences, over 9.5% seen once. J is TRBJ2-7 and V is TRBV20-1; 14 bases match TRBD2. The sequencing here drew on PBMCs from the stem cell graft donor, taken from the stem cell graft. The TCR sequence derives from a human donor who donated a stem cell graft to a child with acute myeloid leukemia. As DNA, the CDR3 is TGCAGTGCCGCCATCGGGACTAGCGGGAGCTCCGAGCAGTACTTC. Translation gives CSAAIGTSGSSEQYF.